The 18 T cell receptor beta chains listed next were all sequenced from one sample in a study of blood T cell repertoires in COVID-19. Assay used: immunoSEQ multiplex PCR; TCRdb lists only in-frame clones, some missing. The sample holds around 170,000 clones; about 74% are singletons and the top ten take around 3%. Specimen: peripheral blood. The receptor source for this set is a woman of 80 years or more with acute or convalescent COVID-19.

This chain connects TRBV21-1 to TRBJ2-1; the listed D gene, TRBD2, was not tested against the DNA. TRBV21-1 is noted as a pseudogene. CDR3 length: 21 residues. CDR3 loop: CASSKARETLRTSGSHGGQFF. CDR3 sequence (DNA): TGTGCCAGCAGCAAAGCGAGGGAGACCCTTCGGACTAGCGGGAGCCACGGCGGGCAGTTCTTC.

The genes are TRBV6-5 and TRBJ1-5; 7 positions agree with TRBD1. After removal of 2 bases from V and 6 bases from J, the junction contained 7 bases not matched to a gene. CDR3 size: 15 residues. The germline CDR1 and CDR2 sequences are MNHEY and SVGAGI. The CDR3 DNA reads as TGTGCCAGCAGTTACAACGACAGGGACGGTCAGCCCCAGCATTTT. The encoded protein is CASSYNDRDGQPQHF.

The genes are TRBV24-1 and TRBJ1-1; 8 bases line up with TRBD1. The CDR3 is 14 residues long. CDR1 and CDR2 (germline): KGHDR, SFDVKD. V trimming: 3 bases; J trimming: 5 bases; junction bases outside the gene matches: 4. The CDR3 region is CATSDTTGVTEAFF. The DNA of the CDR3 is TGTGCCACCAGTGATACGACAGGGGTTACTGAAGCTTTCTTT.

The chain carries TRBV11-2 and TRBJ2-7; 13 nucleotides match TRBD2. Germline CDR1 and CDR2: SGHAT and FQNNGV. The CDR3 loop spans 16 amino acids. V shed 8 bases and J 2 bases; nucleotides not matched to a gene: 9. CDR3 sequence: CASRGLAGSGPYEQYF. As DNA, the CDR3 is TGTGCCAGCCGGGGACTAGCGGGATCTGGCCCCTACGAGCAGTACTTC.

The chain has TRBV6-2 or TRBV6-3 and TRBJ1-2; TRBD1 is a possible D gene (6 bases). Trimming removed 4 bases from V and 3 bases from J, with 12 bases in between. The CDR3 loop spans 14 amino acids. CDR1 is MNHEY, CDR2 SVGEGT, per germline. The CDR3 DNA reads TGTGCCAGCAGTTTTGGCAGGGGACACTATGGCTACACCTTC. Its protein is CASSFGRGHYGYTF.

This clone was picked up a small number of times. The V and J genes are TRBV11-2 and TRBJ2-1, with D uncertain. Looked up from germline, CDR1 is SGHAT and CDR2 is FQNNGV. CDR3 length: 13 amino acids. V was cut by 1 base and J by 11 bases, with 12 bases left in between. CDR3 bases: TGTGCCAGCAGCTTAGCTTTGAGGCCCCAGCAGTTCTTC. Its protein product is CASSLALRPQQFF.

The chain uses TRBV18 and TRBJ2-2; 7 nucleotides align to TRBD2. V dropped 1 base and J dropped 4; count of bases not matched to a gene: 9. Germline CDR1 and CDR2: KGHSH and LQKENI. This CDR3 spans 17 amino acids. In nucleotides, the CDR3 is TGTGCCAGCTCACCACGGAACGCGGGAGAAGCCACCGGGGAGCTGTTTTTT. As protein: CASSPRNAGEATGELFF.

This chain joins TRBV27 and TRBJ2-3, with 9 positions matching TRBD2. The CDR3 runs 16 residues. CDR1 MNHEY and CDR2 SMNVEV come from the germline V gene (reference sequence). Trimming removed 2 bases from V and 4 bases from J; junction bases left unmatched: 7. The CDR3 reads CASSLRSSGNADTQYF. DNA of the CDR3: TGTGCCAGCAGTTTAAGGTCTAGCGGGAATGCAGATACGCAGTATTTT.

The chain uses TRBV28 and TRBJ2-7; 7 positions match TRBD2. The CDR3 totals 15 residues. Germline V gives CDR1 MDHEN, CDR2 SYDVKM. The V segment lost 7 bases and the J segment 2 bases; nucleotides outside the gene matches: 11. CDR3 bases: TGTGCCAGCATCCCTATGGGGGAGGGACCCTACGAGCAGTACTTC. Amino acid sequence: CASIPMGEGPYEQYF.

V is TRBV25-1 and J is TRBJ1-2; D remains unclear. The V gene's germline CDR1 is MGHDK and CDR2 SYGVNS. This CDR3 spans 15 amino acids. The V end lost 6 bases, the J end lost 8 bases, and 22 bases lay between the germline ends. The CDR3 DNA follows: TGTGCCAGCAGCGACCTCGGTCAGCTAGGAGAAGGCTACACCTTC. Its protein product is CASSDLGQLGEGYTF.

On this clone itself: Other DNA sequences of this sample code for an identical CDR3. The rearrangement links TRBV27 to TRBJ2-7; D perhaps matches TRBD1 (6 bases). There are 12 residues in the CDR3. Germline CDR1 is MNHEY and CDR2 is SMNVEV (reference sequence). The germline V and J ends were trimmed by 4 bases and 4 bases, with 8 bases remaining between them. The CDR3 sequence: CASSSTGYEQYF. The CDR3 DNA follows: TGTGCCAGCAGTTCAACAGGGTACGAGCAGTACTTC.

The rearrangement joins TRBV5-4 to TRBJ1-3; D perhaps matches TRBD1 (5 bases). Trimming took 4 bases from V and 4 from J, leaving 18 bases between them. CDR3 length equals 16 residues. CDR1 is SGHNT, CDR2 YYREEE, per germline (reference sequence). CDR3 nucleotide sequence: TGTGCCAGCAGCCGAGACAGACCCGGTACCGGAAACACCATATATTTT. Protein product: CASSRDRPGTGNTIYF. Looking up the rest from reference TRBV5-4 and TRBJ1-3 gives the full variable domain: ETGVTQSPTHLIKTRGQQVTLRCSSQSGHNTVSWYQQALGQGPQFIFQYYREEENGRGNFPPRFSGLQFPNYSSELNVNALELDDSALYLCASSRDRPGTGNTIYFGEGSWLTVV.

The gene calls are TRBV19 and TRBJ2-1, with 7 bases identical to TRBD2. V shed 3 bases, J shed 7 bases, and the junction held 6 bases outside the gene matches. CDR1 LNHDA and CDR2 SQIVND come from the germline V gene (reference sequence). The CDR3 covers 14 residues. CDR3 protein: CASSMGGSLNEQFF. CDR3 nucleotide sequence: TGTGCCAGTAGTATGGGGGGGTCATTGAATGAGCAGTTCTTC.

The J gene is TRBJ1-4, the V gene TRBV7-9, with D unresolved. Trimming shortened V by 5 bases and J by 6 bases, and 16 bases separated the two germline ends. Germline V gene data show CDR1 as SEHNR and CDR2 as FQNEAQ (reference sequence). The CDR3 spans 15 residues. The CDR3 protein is CASSPPGGSDEKLFF. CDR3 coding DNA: TGTGCCAGCAGCCCCCCCGGAGGCTCGGATGAAAAACTGTTTTTT.

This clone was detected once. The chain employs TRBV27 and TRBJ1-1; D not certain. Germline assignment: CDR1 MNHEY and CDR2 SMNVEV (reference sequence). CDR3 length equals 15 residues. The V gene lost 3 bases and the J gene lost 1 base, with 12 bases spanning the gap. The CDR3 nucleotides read TGTGCCAGCAGTTTCCAAACCCTAGGGAACACTGAAGCTTTCTTT. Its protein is CASSFQTLGNTEAFF.

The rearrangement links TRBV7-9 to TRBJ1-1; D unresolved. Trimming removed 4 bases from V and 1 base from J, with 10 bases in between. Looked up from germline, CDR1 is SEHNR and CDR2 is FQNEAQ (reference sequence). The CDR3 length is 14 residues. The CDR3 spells CASSSGEWNTEAFF. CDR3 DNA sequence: TGTGCCAGCAGCTCGGGAGAGTGGAACACTGAAGCTTTCTTT.

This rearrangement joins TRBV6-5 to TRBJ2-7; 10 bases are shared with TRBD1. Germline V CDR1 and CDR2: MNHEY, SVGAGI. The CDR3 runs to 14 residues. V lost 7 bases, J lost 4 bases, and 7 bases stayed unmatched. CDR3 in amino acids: CASIAPGQGYEQYF. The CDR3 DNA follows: TGTGCCAGCATAGCACCGGGACAGGGGTACGAGCAGTACTTC.

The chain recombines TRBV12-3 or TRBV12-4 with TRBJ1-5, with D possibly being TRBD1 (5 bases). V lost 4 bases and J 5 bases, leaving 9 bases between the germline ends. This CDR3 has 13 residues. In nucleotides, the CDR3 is TGTGCCAGCAGTTCGCAGGGTGATCAGCCCCAGCATTTT. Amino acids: CASSSQGDQPQHF.